This record looks at one T cell receptor beta chain sequence and its context. The data stem from a study of blood T cell repertoires in COVID-19. In terms of age and location, participants ranged from roughly 18 to 90 years and lived in about two dozen US areas. Cohort assignment relied on participant-reported clinical history. In Cohort 3, a recovered donor had either two negative PCRs, clearance, or symptom resolution. The CDR3 is made up of 16 amino acids. Germline V gene data show CDR1 as SGHRS and CDR2 as YFSETQ. J lost 5 bases, V lost 4 bases, and 8 bases had no gene match. Study processing details: Estimates of nucleated cell counts were drawn from the amplification of reference gene primers. TCRdb's copy holds only in-frame clones and misses some; the assay was immunoSEQ multiplex PCR. V, J and clone size are those of that table, while D and trimming were read from the DNA. This table has roughly 220,000 clones, 84% appearing once.

The sequencing input was PBMCs or T cells enriched from blood (not recorded which). The V call is TRBV5-1, the J call TRBJ2-5; TRBD2 agrees at 13 bases. The sequence was collected from a woman in her forties who had recovered from COVID-19. The CDR3 DNA follows: TGCGCCAGCAGCACCGGACTAGCGGGAGATATGGAGACCCAGTACTTC. It translates to CASSTGLAGDMETQYF.